These 16 T cell receptor beta chains share one sample of origin, sequenced in a study of blood T cell repertoires in COVID-19. Profiling relied on immunoSEQ multiplex PCR, and the TCRdb table lists in-frame clones only, not all of them. The table lists 200,000 to 250,000 clones, 92% of them singletons. Source material: peripheral blood. These receptors were taken from a man aged 55-75 years with COVID-19, enrolled during active disease.

This clone occurred once. The chain combines TRBV19 with TRBJ1-3; perhaps TRBD1 as D (5 bases). V gave up 3 bases and J gave up 0 bases, with 9 bases separating them. Per the germline V gene, CDR1 is LNHDA and CDR2 is SQIVND (reference sequence). This CDR3 has 15 amino acids. CDR3 nucleotides: TGTGCCAGTAGTATCGACAGAAGCTCTGGAAACACCATATATTTT. Encoded protein: CASSIDRSSGNTIYF. The variable domain in full, completed from reference TRBV19 and TRBJ1-3, reads DGGITQSPKYLFRKEGQNVTLSCEQNLNHDAMYWYRQDPGQGLRLIYYSQIVNDFQKGDIAEGYSVSREKKESFPLTVTSAQKNPTAFYLCASSIDRSSGNTIYFGEGSWLTVV.

The rearrangement uses TRBV28 and TRBJ1-5; D gene unclear. Deletions cut 4 bases from V and 7 bases from J, with 8 bases between. The CDR3 totals 12 residues. Germline CDR1 and CDR2: MDHEN and SYDVKM. CDR3 sequence reads: CASSSQKQPQHF. CDR3 nucleotide sequence: TGTGCCAGCAGTTCACAGAAGCAGCCCCAGCATTTT.

The chain has TRBV5-1 and TRBJ2-3; possible D gene TRBD2, 6 bases. CDR1 is SGHRS, CDR2 YFSETQ, per germline. Trimming stripped 0 bases from V and 2 bases from J, with 16 bases between. CDR3 length: 17 amino acids. CDR3 sequence: CASSLEAGPRHTDTQYF. As DNA, the CDR3 is TGCGCCAGCAGCTTGGAGGCGGGACCGCGACACACAGATACGCAGTATTTT.

The chain combines TRBV18 with TRBJ2-1; 9 bases fit TRBD2. The V segment lost 2 bases and the J segment 6 bases; nucleotides outside the gene matches: 5. Germline CDR1 reads KGHSH; CDR2 reads LQKENI. There are 15 residues in the CDR3. CDR3 DNA: TGTGCCAGCTCACCAGCGGGAGGGCCGATCAATGAGCAGTTCTTC. Its protein product is CASSPAGGPINEQFF.

The chain uses TRBV3-1 (or the pseudogene TRBV3-2) and TRBJ1-3; 10 nucleotides line up with TRBD1. The germline V gene has CDR1 LGHDT and CDR2 YNNKEL (reference sequence). The ends lost 5 bases at V and 1 base at J; junction bases unmatched: 11. The CDR3 totals 18 residues. CDR3: CASSNRDRGLSSGNTIYF. DNA for the CDR3: TGTGCCAGCAGCAACCGGGACAGGGGACTCAGTTCTGGAAACACCATATATTTT.

This rearrangement joins TRBV5-8 to TRBJ2-5; perhaps TRBD2 as D (6 bases). The V gene's germline CDR1 is SGHTS and CDR2 YDEGEE. The CDR3 has 13 amino acids. The V and J ends lost 5 bases and 2 bases respectively, with 10 bases between them. This CDR3 reads CASRPGLQETQYF. The CDR3 bases are TGTGCCAGCAGACCGGGACTGCAAGAGACCCAGTACTTC.

This chain links TRBV9 with TRBJ2-7; 7 bases map to TRBD2. The CDR3 contains 15 residues. Germline V gene sequence: CDR1 SGDLS, CDR2 YYNGEE. Losses at the gene ends were 0 bases for V and 5 bases for J; bases not matched to a gene: 8. The chain's CDR3 is CASSVGEGTLNEQYF. In nucleotides, the CDR3 is TGTGCCAGCAGCGTAGGGGAGGGGACGCTAAACGAGCAGTACTTC. Looking up the rest from reference TRBV9 and TRBJ2-7 gives the full variable domain: DSGVTQTPKHLITATGQRVTLRCSPRSGDLSVYWYQQSLDQGLQFLIQYYNGEERAKGNILERFSAQQFPDLHSELNLSSLELGDSALYFCASSVGEGTLNEQYFGPGTRLTVT.

This rearrangement joins TRBV19 to TRBJ1-2; D is unresolved. The CDR3 spans 13 residues. The V gene lost 3 bases and the J gene lost 5 bases, with 10 bases spanning the gap. Germline lookup yields CDR1 LNHDA and CDR2 SQIVND (reference sequence). The CDR3 reads CASSMGEWYGYTF. The DNA of the CDR3 is TGTGCCAGTAGTATGGGCGAGTGGTATGGCTACACCTTC. The whole variable domain, filled in from reference TRBV19 and TRBJ1-2, reads DGGITQSPKYLFRKEGQNVTLSCEQNLNHDAMYWYRQDPGQGLRLIYYSQIVNDFQKGDIAEGYSVSREKKESFPLTVTSAQKNPTAFYLCASSMGEWYGYTFGSGTRLTVV.

The V and J genes are TRBV7-3 and TRBJ2-7; D possibly corresponds to TRBD2 (6 bases). Germline loops: CDR1 SGHTA, CDR2 FQGTGA. V was clipped by 4 bases and J by 0 bases, with 10 bases between them. The CDR3 contains 14 residues. The CDR3 region is CASSSGGSSYEQYF. The DNA for the CDR3 is TGTGCCAGCAGCTCTGGGGGGAGCTCCTACGAGCAGTACTTC.

This clone was found once. V usage is TRBV9 and J usage is TRBJ2-2; TRBD1 aligns across 8 bases. With 0 bases clipped from V and 7 bases from J, the junction kept 5 bases outside the gene matches. The length of the CDR3 is 15 residues. Germline lookup yields CDR1 SGDLS and CDR2 YYNGEE. Here the CDR3 DNA reads TGTGCCAGCAGCGTAGGGGCAGGGGGCGACGGGGAGCTGTTTTTT. Protein sequence: CASSVGAGGDGELFF.

The chain recombines TRBV10-3 with TRBJ2-4, with TRBD1 matching over 9 bases. J lost 4 bases, V lost 2 bases, and 3 bases had no gene match. CDR1 is ENHRY and CDR2 is SYGVKD in the germline V gene. The CDR3 extends over 15 amino acids. The CDR3 reads CAISEPTGGKNIQYF. CDR3 nucleotides: TGTGCCATCAGTGAGCCGACAGGGGGAAAAAACATTCAGTACTTC.

The genes are TRBV21-1 and TRBJ2-2; the table gives TRBD1 as D, unverified against the DNA. TRBV21-1 is termed a pseudogene. This CDR3 contains 17 residues. The CDR3 DNA reads TGTGCCAGCAGCCCGGGGACGGACAGCGCGAACACCGGGGAGCTGTTTTTT. Encoded protein: CASSPGTDSANTGELFF.

The J gene is TRBJ2-7, the V gene TRBV2, with a possible D match to TRBD2 (6 bases). V was cut by 8 bases and J by 2 bases, with 10 bases left in between. Germline V gives CDR1 SNHLY, CDR2 FYNNEI. This CDR3 comprises 12 residues. CDR3 amino acids: CASGRSTYEQYF. DNA of the CDR3: TGTGCCAGCGGGAGGTCGACCTACGAGCAGTACTTC. The full variable domain, in which reference TRBV2 and TRBJ2-7 provide the parts outside the CDR3, is EPEVTQTPSHQVTQMGQEVILRCVPISNHLYFYWYRQILGQKVEFLVSFYNNEISEKSEIFDDQFSVERPDGSNFTLKIRSTKLEDSAMYFCASGRSTYEQYFGPGTRLTVT.

The gene calls are TRBV19 and TRBJ2-1; D is ambiguous. The ends were cut back, 4 bases at V and 8 bases at J, with 18 bases in the middle. The germline CDR1 and CDR2 sequences are LNHDA and SQIVND (reference sequence). The CDR3 is made up of 15 amino acids. The CDR3 protein is CASSTPLRATDEQFF. CDR3 nucleotide sequence: TGTGCCAGTAGTACCCCCTTAAGAGCAACGGATGAGCAGTTCTTC.

The rearrangement links TRBV19 to TRBJ1-3, with unresolved D. The V end lost 6 bases, the J end lost 5 bases, and 5 bases lay between the germline ends. The germline CDR1 and CDR2 sequences are LNHDA and SQIVND (reference sequence). The CDR3 runs to 11 residues. The CDR3 here is CASSLRNTIYF. In DNA form, the CDR3 reads TGTGCCAGTAGCCTAAGAAACACCATATATTTT.

V and J are TRBV5-1 and TRBJ1-5; D gene unclear. V was shortened by 0 bases and J by 1 base, with 11 bases between the two germline ends. The CDR3 totals 16 residues. The germline gives CDR1 SGHRS, CDR2 YFSETQ. DNA for the CDR3: TGCGCCAGCAGCTTGGAAGCGTCTGGAAGCAATCAGCCCCAGCATTTT. Amino acid sequence: CASSLEASGSNQPQHF.